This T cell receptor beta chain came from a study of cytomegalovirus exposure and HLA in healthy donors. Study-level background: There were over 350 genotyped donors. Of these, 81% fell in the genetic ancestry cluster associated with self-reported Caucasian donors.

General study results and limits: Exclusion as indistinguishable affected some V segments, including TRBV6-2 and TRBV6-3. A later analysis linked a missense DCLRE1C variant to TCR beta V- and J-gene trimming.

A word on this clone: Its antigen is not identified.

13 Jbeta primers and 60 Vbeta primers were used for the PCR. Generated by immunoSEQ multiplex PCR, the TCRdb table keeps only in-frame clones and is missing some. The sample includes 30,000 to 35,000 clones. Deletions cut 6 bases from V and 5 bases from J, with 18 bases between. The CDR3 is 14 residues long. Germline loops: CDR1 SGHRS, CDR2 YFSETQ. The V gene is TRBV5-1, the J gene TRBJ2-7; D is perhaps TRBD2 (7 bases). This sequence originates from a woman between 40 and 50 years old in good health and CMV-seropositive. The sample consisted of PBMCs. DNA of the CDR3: TGCGCCAGCACCTGGGGGGGACATGAGAACGAGCAGTACTTC. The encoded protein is CASTWGGHENEQYF.